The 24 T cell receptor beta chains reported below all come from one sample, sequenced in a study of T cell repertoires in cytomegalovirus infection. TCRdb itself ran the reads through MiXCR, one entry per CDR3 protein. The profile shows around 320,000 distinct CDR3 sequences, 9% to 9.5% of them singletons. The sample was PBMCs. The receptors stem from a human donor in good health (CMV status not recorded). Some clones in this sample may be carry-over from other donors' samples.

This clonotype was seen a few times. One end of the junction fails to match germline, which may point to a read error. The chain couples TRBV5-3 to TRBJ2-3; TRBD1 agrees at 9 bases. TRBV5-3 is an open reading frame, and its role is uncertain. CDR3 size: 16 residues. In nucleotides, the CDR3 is TGTGCCAGCAGCTTGGGGGGGACAGGGAGCACAGATACGCAGTATTTT. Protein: CASSLGGTGSTDTQYF.

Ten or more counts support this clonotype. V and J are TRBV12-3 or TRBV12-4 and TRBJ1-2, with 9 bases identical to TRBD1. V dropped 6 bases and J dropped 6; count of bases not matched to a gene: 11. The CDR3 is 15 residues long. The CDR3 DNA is TGTGCCAGCAGCCCCCGCGGGACAGGGTTTGATGGCTACACCTTC. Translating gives CASSPRGTGFDGYTF.

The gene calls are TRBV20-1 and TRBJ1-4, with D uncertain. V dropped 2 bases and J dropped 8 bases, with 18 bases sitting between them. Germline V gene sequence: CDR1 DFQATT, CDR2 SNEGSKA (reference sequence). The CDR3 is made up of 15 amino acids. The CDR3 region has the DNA TGCAGTGCTAGAACGTTTGGGTCCCCGGACGAAAAACTGTTTTTT. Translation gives CSARTFGSPDEKLFF.

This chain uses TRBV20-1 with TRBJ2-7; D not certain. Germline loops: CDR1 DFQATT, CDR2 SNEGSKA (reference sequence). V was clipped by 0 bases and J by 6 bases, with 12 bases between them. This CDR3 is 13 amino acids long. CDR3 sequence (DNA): TGCAGTGCTAGAGAATATTCAATCCGCGAGCAGTACTTC. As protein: CSAREYSIREQYF.

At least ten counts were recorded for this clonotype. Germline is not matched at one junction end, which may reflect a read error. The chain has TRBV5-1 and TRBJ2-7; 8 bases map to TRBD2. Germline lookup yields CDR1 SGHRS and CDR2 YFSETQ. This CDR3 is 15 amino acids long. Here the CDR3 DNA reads TGTGCCAGCAGCTTAGCGGGAACCGGCTCCTACGAGCAGTACTTC. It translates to CASSLAGTGSYEQYF.

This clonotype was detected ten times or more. CDR3 sequence: CASSLRRRASTDTQYF. CDR3 nucleotide sequence: TGTGCCAGCAGCTTACGACGCCGGGCCAGCACAGATACGCAGTATTTT. The rearrangement uses TRBV7-2 and TRBJ2-3; the D is unclear. Trimming removed 2 bases at V and 0 bases at J, with 12 bases between. The CDR3 is 16 residues long. Germline CDR1 is SGHTA and CDR2 is FQGNSA.

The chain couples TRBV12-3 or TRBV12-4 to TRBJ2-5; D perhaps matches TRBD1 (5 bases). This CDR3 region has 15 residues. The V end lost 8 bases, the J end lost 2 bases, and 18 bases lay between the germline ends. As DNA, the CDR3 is TGTGCCAGCTCCCAGGGCACAGGATTACAAGAGACCCAGTACTTC. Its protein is CASSQGTGLQETQYF.

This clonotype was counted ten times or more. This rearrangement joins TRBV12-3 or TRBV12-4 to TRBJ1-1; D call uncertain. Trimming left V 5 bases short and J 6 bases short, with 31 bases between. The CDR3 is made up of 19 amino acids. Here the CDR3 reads CASSRTANRKERTEAEAFF. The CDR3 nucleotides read TGTGCCAGCAGTCGAACAGCCAACAGAAAAGAGCGAACGGAAGCTGAAGCTTTCTTT.

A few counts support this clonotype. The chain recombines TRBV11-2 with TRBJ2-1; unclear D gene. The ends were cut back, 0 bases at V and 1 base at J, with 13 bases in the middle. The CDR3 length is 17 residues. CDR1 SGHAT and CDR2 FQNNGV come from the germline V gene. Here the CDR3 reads CASSLDAWVYSYNEQFF. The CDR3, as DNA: TGTGCCAGCAGCTTAGACGCCTGGGTGTATTCCTACAATGAGCAGTTCTTC.

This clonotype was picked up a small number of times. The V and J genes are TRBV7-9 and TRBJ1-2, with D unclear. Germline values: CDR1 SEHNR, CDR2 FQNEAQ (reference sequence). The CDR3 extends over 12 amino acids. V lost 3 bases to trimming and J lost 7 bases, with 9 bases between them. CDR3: CASSFKEFGYTF. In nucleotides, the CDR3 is TGTGCCAGCAGCTTTAAAGAGTTTGGCTACACCTTC.

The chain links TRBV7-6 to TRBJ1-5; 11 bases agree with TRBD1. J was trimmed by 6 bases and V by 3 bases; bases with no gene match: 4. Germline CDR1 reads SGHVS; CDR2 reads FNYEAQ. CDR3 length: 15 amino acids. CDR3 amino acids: CASSFEGTGGQPQHF. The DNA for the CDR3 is TGTGCCAGCAGCTTCGAAGGGACAGGGGGTCAGCCCCAGCATTTT.

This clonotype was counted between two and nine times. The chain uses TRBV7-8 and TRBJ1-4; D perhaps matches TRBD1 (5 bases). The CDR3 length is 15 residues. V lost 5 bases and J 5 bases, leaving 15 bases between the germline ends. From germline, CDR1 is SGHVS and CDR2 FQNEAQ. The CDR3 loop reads CASSQWTAGNEKLFF. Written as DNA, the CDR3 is TGTGCCAGCAGCCAGTGGACCGCAGGGAATGAAAAACTGTTTTTT.

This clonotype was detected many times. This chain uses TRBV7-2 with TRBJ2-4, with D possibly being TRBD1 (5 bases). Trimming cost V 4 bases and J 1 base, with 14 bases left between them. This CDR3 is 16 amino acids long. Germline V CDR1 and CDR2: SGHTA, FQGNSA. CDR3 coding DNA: TGTGCCAGCAGCTCGATCAGGGCATTGGCCAAAAACATTCAGTACTTC. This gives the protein CASSSIRALAKNIQYF.

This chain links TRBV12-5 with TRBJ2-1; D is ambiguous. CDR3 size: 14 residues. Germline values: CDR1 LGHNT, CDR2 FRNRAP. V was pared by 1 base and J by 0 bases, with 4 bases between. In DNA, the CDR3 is TGTGCTAGTGGTTTGGGAGGCTCCTACAATGAGCAGTTCTTC. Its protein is CASGLGGSYNEQFF.

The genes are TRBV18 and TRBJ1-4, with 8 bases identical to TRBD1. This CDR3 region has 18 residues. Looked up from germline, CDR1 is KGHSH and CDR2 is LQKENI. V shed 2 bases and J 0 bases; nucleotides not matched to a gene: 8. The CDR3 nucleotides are TGTGCCAGCTCACCAAGGACAGGGCGAACTACAACTAATGAAAAACTGTTTTTT. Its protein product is CASSPRTGRTTTNEKLFF.

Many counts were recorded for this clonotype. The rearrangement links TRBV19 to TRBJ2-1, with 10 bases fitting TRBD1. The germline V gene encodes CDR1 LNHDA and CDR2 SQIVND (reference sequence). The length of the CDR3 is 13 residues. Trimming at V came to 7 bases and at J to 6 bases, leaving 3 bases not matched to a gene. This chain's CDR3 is CASNRDRGNEQFF. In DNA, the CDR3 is TGTGCCAGTAACCGGGACAGGGGCAATGAGCAGTTCTTC.

CDR3 bases: TGCAGTGCTAGGGACCAGATCGAGCAGTTCTTC. This translates into CSARDQIEQFF. This rearrangement joins TRBV20-1 to TRBJ2-1; no definite D call. Trimming left V 3 bases short and J 10 bases short, with 10 bases between. Germline V gene data show CDR1 as DFQATT and CDR2 as SNEGSKA (reference sequence). There are 11 residues in the CDR3.

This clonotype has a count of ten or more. CDR3 sequence: CASSSGSGTSGGAHWQFF. CDR3 sequence (DNA): TGTGCCAGCAGCTCTGGTTCGGGGACTAGCGGGGGGGCACATTGGCAGTTCTTC. The rearrangement links TRBV7-3 to TRBJ2-1, with 16 bases matching TRBD2. Looked up from germline, CDR1 is SGHTA and CDR2 is FQGTGA. This CDR3 region has 18 residues. J was trimmed by 12 bases and V by 4 bases; bases with no gene match: 15.

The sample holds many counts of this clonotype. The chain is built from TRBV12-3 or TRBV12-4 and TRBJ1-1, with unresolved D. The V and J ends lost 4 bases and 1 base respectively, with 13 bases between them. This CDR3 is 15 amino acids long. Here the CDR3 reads CASSSSGIANTEAFF. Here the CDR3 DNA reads TGTGCCAGCAGTTCCTCGGGGATAGCGAACACTGAAGCTTTCTTT.

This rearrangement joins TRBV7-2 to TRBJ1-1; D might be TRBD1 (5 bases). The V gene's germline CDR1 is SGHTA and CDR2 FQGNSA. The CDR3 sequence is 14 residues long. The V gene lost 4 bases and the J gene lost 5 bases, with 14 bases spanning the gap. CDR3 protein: CASSYRGTGTEAFF. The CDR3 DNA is TGTGCCAGCAGCTACCGGGGGACGGGGACTGAAGCTTTCTTT.

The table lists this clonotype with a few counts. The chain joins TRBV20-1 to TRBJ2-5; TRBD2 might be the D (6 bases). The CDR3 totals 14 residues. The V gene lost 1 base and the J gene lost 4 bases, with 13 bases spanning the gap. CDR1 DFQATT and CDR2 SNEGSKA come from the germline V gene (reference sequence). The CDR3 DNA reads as TGCAGTGCTAGAGCGGCAGGCGGGGTAGAGACCCAGTACTTC. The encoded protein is CSARAAGGVETQYF.

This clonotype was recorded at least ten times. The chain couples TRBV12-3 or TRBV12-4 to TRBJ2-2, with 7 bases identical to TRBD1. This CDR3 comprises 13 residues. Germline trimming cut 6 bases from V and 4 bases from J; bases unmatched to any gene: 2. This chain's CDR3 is CASRGQLTGELFF. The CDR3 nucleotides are TGTGCCAGCAGGGGACAGCTCACCGGGGAGCTGTTTTTT.

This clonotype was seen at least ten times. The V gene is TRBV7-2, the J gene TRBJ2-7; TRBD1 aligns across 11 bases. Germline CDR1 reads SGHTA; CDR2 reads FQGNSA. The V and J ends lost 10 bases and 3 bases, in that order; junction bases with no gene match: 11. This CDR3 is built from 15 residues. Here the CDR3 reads CATESPGTGGYEQYF. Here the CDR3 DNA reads TGTGCCACGGAATCCCCCGGGACAGGGGGCTACGAGCAGTACTTC.

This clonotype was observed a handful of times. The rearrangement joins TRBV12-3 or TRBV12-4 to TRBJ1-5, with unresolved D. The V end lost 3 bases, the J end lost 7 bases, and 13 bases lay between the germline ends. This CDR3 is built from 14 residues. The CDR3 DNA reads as TGTGCCAGCAGTTTCGGGATTGCCAGCCAGCCCCAGCATTTT. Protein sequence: CASSFGIASQPQHF.